One sample yielded the 10 T cell receptor beta chains listed below, sequenced in a study of shared clonotypes between healthy human individuals. CD8 cells regarded as naive lacked CD45RO, were positively chosen for CCR7, and omitted terminally differentiated effector memory CD45RA+ cells. Using immunoSEQ multiplex PCR, the repertoire was profiled, and TCRdb retains in-frame clones only, with some absent. Of hundreds of thousands of clones listed, under 95% are singletons. The specimen was naive CD8+ T cells sorted from blood. The source is a man aged 25 to 45 in good health.

The chain couples TRBV7-9 to TRBJ2-3, with TRBD2 matching 8 bases. Germline CDR1 reads SEHNR; CDR2 reads FQNEAQ (reference sequence). The CDR3 is 16 residues long. The V gene end was trimmed by 5 bases and the J gene end by 0 bases; junction bases not matched to a gene: 7. For the CDR3, the DNA is TGTGCCAGCAGCCCACCTAGCGGGCCAAGCACAGATACGCAGTATTTT. Its protein product is CASSPPSGPSTDTQYF.

The CDR3 is CASSQEASGTYEQYF. In nucleotides, the CDR3 is TGCGCCAGCAGCCAAGAGGCTAGCGGGACCTACGAGCAGTACTTC. The gene calls are TRBV4-1 and TRBJ2-7; 9 nucleotides agree with TRBD2. Unmatched junction bases numbered 2, after V lost 0 bases and J lost 2 bases. The CDR3 spans 15 residues. Germline-derived CDR1 and CDR2 are MGHRA and YSYEKL.

The DNA of the CDR3 is TGCGCCAGCAGCTTACACCCCGAAGGAACACTAGCGGGAGTTGGGTCCTACAATGAGCAGTTCTTC. Translated: CASSLHPEGTLAGVGSYNEQFF. The V gene is TRBV5-1, the J gene TRBJ2-1, with 11 nucleotides matching TRBD2. This CDR3 region has 22 residues. J lost 1 base, V lost 2 bases, and 20 bases had no gene match. CDR1 and CDR2 (germline): SGHRS, YFSETQ.

The chain has TRBV18 and TRBJ2-6; a possible D gene is TRBD2 (5 bases). CDR3 length equals 18 residues. Between the trimmed V and J ends, which lost 1 base and 0 bases, there was a span of 13 bases. From germline, CDR1 is KGHSH and CDR2 LQKENI. The CDR3 DNA reads TGTGCCAGCTCACCACGGGTAGCGCTTATCTCTGGGGCCAACGTCCTGACTTTC. Translating gives CASSPRVALISGANVLTF.

This clone has just a few counts. J is TRBJ1-5 and V is TRBV6-1; D remains unclear. The CDR3 has 13 amino acids. Germline V gene lookup returns CDR1 MNHNS and CDR2 SASEGT. V was pared by 3 bases and J by 5 bases, with 8 bases between. Here the CDR3 reads CASSELLDQPQHF. The DNA for the CDR3 is TGTGCCAGCAGTGAGCTCCTCGATCAGCCCCAGCATTTT.

CDR3 nucleotides: TGTGCCAGCAGTCCCGCTCTAGCGGGCACGGACGGGGAGCTGTTTTTT. Its translation: CASSPALAGTDGELFF. This sequence joins TRBV28 and TRBJ2-2; 8 bases are a match to TRBD2. This CDR3 has 16 amino acids. Germline lookup yields CDR1 MDHEN and CDR2 SYDVKM. J was trimmed by 7 bases and V by 5 bases; bases with no gene match: 12. The variable domain in full, completed from reference TRBV28 and TRBJ2-2, reads DVKVTQSSRYLVKRTGEKVFLECVQDMDHENMFWYRQDPGLGLRLIYFSYDVKMKEKGDIPEGYSVSREKKERFSLILESASTNQTSMYLCASSPALAGTDGELFFGEGSRLTVL.

Note on this clone: This may be a read error, as it is one base from a much larger clone. The chain couples TRBV2 to TRBJ2-7, with D possibly being TRBD2 (5 bases). Trimming stripped 4 bases from V and 3 bases from J, with 7 bases between. Germline loops: CDR1 SNHLY, CDR2 FYNNEI. This CDR3 spans 12 amino acids. The CDR3 sequence: CASSAGNYEQYF. CDR3 sequence (DNA): TGTGCCAGCAGTGCCGGGAACTACGAGCAGTACTTC. The whole variable domain, remainder taken from reference TRBV2 and TRBJ2-7, is EPEVTQTPSHQVTQMGQEVILRCVPISNHLYFYWYRQILGQKVEFLVSFYNNEISEKSEIFDDQFSVERPDGSNFTLKIRSTKLEDSAMYFCASSAGNYEQYFGPGTRLTVT.

This CDR3 is CASSLVITGLNEQFF. As DNA, the CDR3 is TGTGCCAGCAGCTTAGTAATCACAGGGTTAAATGAGCAGTTCTTC. V is TRBV13 and J is TRBJ2-1; perhaps TRBD1 as D (6 bases). CDR1 is PRHDT, CDR2 FYEKMQ, per germline (reference sequence). The CDR3 is 15 residues long. Trimming shortened V by 1 base and J by 7 bases, and 14 bases separated the two germline ends.

V gene TRBV28 combines with J gene TRBJ2-7; a weak D match, TRBD2 (6 bases). CDR1 and CDR2 (germline): MDHEN, SYDVKM. The CDR3 is made up of 13 amino acids. V shed 5 bases and J shed 5 bases, with 13 bases lying between them. The CDR3 spells CASSTTRRDEQYF. The CDR3 DNA reads as TGTGCCAGCAGTACAACCCGGAGGGACGAGCAGTACTTC.

The CDR3 nucleotides read TGTGCCAGCAGCTGGGCTAATGAAAAACTGTTTTTT. Protein product: CASSWANEKLFF. V usage is TRBV6-6 and J usage is TRBJ1-4; D remains unclear. Germline V gives CDR1 MNHNY, CDR2 SVGAGI (reference sequence). Deletions cut 6 bases from V and 3 bases from J, with 5 bases between. The length of the CDR3 is 12 residues.